The 14 T cell receptor beta chains below come from one sample, sequenced in a study of cytomegalovirus exposure and HLA in healthy donors (dated by TCRdb to the late 2010s). The library was generated by the immunoSEQ multiplex PCR assay. The multiplex PCR relied on a mix of 60 forward primers for TCR Vbeta segments and 13 reverse primers for TCR Jbeta segments. TCRdb took this table from immuneACCESS and kept in-frame rearrangements with V and J called. Such tables lack part of the clones; where checked against another copy, unresolved V genes explain under half of the gap, and the rest is unexplained. This sample gives 130,000 to 150,000 clones in total; nearly 80% of them show up just once. In total, the top ten clones hold 3% of the sample. The sequenced sample was PBMCs. These receptors all stem from a man in his forties or fifties in good health and CMV-seropositive.

This rearrangement joins TRBV9 to TRBJ2-1; 12 bases are shared with TRBD2. This CDR3 comprises 15 residues. Germline-derived CDR1 and CDR2 are SGDLS and YYNGEE. The junction had 6 bases not matched to a gene; V was cut back by 4 bases and J by 7 bases. The CDR3: CASSPRLAGVNEQFF. The CDR3 DNA follows: TGTGCCAGCAGCCCTCGACTAGCGGGAGTGAATGAGCAGTTCTTC.

This chain uses TRBV7-3 with TRBJ2-1, with a weak D call TRBD2 (5 bases). The CDR3 extends over 16 amino acids. V lost 2 bases to trimming and J lost 2 bases, with 13 bases between them. Germline CDR1 is SGHTA and CDR2 is FQGTGA. The CDR3 nucleotides are TGTGCCAGCAGCTTAGGCGGGCTAGCCCCCTACAATGAGCAGTTCTTC. This translates into CASSLGGLAPYNEQFF.

The V gene is TRBV2, the J gene TRBJ2-2; tentative D call: TRBD1 (5 bases). The CDR3 covers 14 residues. Germline assignment: CDR1 SNHLY and CDR2 FYNNEI. Deletions cut 3 bases from V and 5 bases from J, with 10 bases between. CDR3 in DNA: TGTGCCAGCAGTGACAGGGTAAAGACCGGGGAGCTGTTTTTT. Amino acid sequence: CASSDRVKTGELFF.

Notes on this clone: The same CDR3 can be traced to other DNA sequences in this sample. This chain joins TRBV19 and TRBJ1-5, with D maybe TRBD1 (6 bases). Germline V gives CDR1 LNHDA, CDR2 SQIVND (reference sequence). Trimming took off 3 bases at V and 4 bases at J, with 13 bases between the two ends. The CDR3 is 15 residues long. The CDR3 nucleotides are TGTGCCAGTAGTATTCAGGGGCCATCTAATCAGCCCCAGCATTTT. Its protein is CASSIQGPSNQPQHF. Using reference TRBV19 and TRBJ1-5 for the parts outside the CDR3, the full variable domain is DGGITQSPKYLFRKEGQNVTLSCEQNLNHDAMYWYRQDPGQGLRLIYYSQIVNDFQKGDIAEGYSVSREKKESFPLTVTSAQKNPTAFYLCASSIQGPSNQPQHFGDGTRLSIL.

The V call is TRBV29-1, the J call TRBJ2-7; TRBD2 agrees at 9 bases. Germline V gives CDR1 SQVTM, CDR2 ANQGSEA. The CDR3 is 14 residues long. In nucleotides, the CDR3 is TGCCCCCGCGAGGGTAGCGGGAGCTCCTACGAGCAGTACTTC. Protein: CPREGSGSSYEQYF.

This sequence joins TRBV6-5 and TRBJ2-5, with a possible D match to TRBD2 (5 bases). CDR1 and CDR2 (germline): MNHEY, SVGAGI. This CDR3 spans 14 amino acids. V was cut by 5 bases and J by 4 bases, with 14 bases left in between. CDR3 DNA: TGTGCCAGCAGTCCCTCGGACCGGGGAGAGACCCAGTACTTC. Protein sequence: CASSPSDRGETQYF.

The chain recombines TRBV27 with TRBJ1-6; D remains ambiguous. The V end lost 9 bases, the J end lost 0 bases, and 6 bases lay between the germline ends. Germline V gene lookup returns CDR1 MNHEY and CDR2 SMNVEV (reference sequence). The CDR3 is 13 residues long. Written as DNA, the CDR3 is TGTGCCAGTACGAGCTCCTATAATTCACCCCTCCACTTT. Translation gives CASTSSYNSPLHF.

This chain joins TRBV19 and TRBJ2-2, with D possibly matching TRBD2 (6 bases). The CDR3 covers 14 residues. The V end lost 3 bases, the J end lost 5 bases, and 10 bases lay between the germline ends. The germline V gene encodes CDR1 LNHDA and CDR2 SQIVND (reference sequence). The CDR3 reads CASSIIGGTGELFF. The CDR3 nucleotides are TGTGCCAGTAGTATCATCGGGGGAACCGGGGAGCTGTTTTTT.

This sequence joins TRBV19 and TRBJ1-1, with 10 bases lining up with TRBD1. J was trimmed by 4 bases and V by 7 bases; bases with no gene match: 3. The CDR3 has 13 residues. Per germline, CDR1 LNHDA and CDR2 SQIVND (reference sequence). This chain's CDR3 is CASNRQGATEAFF. CDR3 DNA: TGTGCCAGTAACAGACAGGGGGCCACTGAAGCTTTCTTT.

This rearrangement joins TRBV4-2 to TRBJ2-1; TRBD2 matches at 10 bases. Germline V gene lookup returns CDR1 LGHNA and CDR2 YNFKEQ. Trimming cost V 4 bases and J 3 bases; bases outside gene matches: 9. The CDR3 runs to 17 residues. The CDR3 loop is CASSLGLAEGSYNEQFF. In nucleotides, the CDR3 is TGTGCCAGCAGCCTCGGACTAGCGGAGGGAAGCTACAATGAGCAGTTCTTC.

This clone was recorded only once. The rearrangement uses TRBV30 and TRBJ1-2; 7 bases map to TRBD1. CDR3 size: 15 residues. V trimming: 0 bases; J trimming: 7 bases; junction bases outside the gene matches: 11. The V gene's germline CDR1 is GTSNPN and CDR2 SVGIG (reference sequence). The CDR3 sequence: CAWSVNFAAGGGYTF. In DNA form, the CDR3 reads TGTGCCTGGAGTGTAAACTTTGCGGCAGGGGGTGGCTACACCTTC. The full variable domain, in which reference TRBV30 and TRBJ1-2 provide the parts outside the CDR3, is SQTIHQWPATLVQPVGSPLSLECTVEGTSNPNLYWYRQAAGRGLQLLFYSVGIGQISSEVPQNLSASRPQDRQFILSSKKLLLSDSGFYLCAWSVNFAAGGGYTFGSGTRLTVV.

The CDR3: CASSVRIAEQETQYF. The CDR3 region has the DNA TGTGCCAGCAGCGTCAGAATCGCGGAGCAAGAGACCCAGTACTTC. This sequence joins TRBV9 and TRBJ2-5, with no clear D. In germline, CDR1 is SGDLS, CDR2 YYNGEE. CDR3 size: 15 residues. The ends were cut back, 2 bases at V and 2 bases at J, with 13 bases in the middle.

The chain combines TRBV10-1 with TRBJ2-1; a weak D match, TRBD1 (6 bases). Germline V gene lookup returns CDR1 WNHNN and CDR2 SYGVQD (reference sequence). V shed 7 bases and J shed 6 bases, with 25 bases lying between them. The CDR3 contains 17 residues. CDR3 amino acids: CASNPGQALFGGNEQFF. The CDR3 DNA sequence: TGCGCCAGCAACCCGGGACAAGCACTATTTGGTGGCAATGAGCAGTTCTTC.

The gene calls are TRBV5-1 and TRBJ2-5; D is undetermined. Germline V gives CDR1 SGHRS, CDR2 YFSETQ. This CDR3 region has 13 residues. Trimming left V 3 bases short and J 1 base short, with 7 bases between. The CDR3 DNA reads TGCGCCAGCAGCTCGCAACTCCAAGAGACCCAGTACTTC. This translates into CASSSQLQETQYF. The full variable domain, in which reference TRBV5-1 and TRBJ2-5 provide the parts outside the CDR3, is KAGVTQTPRYLIKTRGQQVTLSCSPISGHRSVSWYQQTPGQGLQFLFEYFSETQRNKGNFPGRFSGRQFSNSRSEMNVSTLELGDSALYLCASSSQLQETQYFGPGTRLLVL.